Listed below are T cell receptor beta chains from one sample, sequenced in a study of identical twins. MiXCR, applied by TCRdb to the 5' RACE reads, yields one record per CDR3 protein. The repertoire holds roughly 1.6 million distinct CDR3 sequences, with about 32% as singletons. Input material: cord blood. The origin of the receptors is a newborn girl in good health. The CDR3 runs from the conserved cysteine through the conserved F or W.

j_call: TRBJ2-1
cdr3_length: 18
v_call: TRBV29-1
cdr3_aa: CSVEGQTSGRWGYNEQFF

j_call: TRBJ2-1
cdr3_length: 15
v_call: TRBV12-5
cdr3_aa: CASGLGGAVYNEQFF

j_call: TRBJ2-5
cdr3_length: 14
v_call: TRBV20-1
cdr3_aa: CSASPLVPQETQYF

j_call: TRBJ2-3
cdr3_length: 17
v_call: TRBV27
cdr3_aa: CASGNTRDRFLADTQYF

j_call: TRBJ1-1
cdr3_length: 13
v_call: TRBV4-1
cdr3_aa: CASSQEGATEAFF

j_call: TRBJ1-5
cdr3_length: 15
v_call: TRBV6-1
cdr3_aa: CATKSPQGLNQPQHF

j_call: TRBJ2-6
cdr3_length: 18
v_call: TRBV20-1
cdr3_aa: CSAREQGALISGANVLTF

j_call: NA
cdr3_length: 17
v_call: TRBV18
cdr3_aa: CASSKTSGENTYNEQYF

j_call: TRBJ1-2
cdr3_length: 13
v_call: TRBV12-3/TRBV12-4
cdr3_aa: CASRYTQWSGYTF

j_call: TRBJ1-4
cdr3_length: 12
v_call: TRBV29-1
cdr3_aa: CSVGRINEKLFF

j_call: TRBJ2-1
cdr3_length: 13
v_call: TRBV20-1
cdr3_aa: CSAEIGWEETQFF

j_call: TRBJ2-3
cdr3_length: 16
v_call: TRBV7-2
cdr3_aa: CASSLELGLATDTQYF

j_call: TRBJ2-1
cdr3_length: 14
v_call: TRBV4-2
cdr3_aa: CASSPGTSGNERFF

j_call: TRBJ2-3
cdr3_length: 12
v_call: TRBV12-3/TRBV12-4
cdr3_aa: CASSVESRAQYF

j_call: TRBJ1-2
cdr3_length: 13
v_call: TRBV5-1
cdr3_aa: CASSEGQGGGYTF

j_call: TRBJ1-2
cdr3_length: 15
v_call: TRBV7-8
cdr3_aa: CASSLGTAINYGYTF

j_call: TRBJ1-5
cdr3_length: 15
v_call: TRBV19
cdr3_aa: CASSDPPPKAPPQHF

j_call: TRBJ2-5
cdr3_length: 14
v_call: TRBV7-2
cdr3_aa: CASSDTYPQETQYF

j_call: TRBJ2-1
cdr3_length: 17
v_call: TRBV7-9
cdr3_aa: CASSLGTTVLAGNEQFF

j_call: TRBJ1-1
cdr3_length: 15
v_call: TRBV2
cdr3_aa: CASSEELGKATEAFF

j_call: TRBJ1-1
cdr3_length: 13
v_call: TRBV30
cdr3_aa: CAWSLTGNTEAFF

j_call: TRBJ1-2
cdr3_length: 15
v_call: TRBV10-2
cdr3_aa: CASSGDRRGGYGYTF

j_call: TRBJ1-1
cdr3_length: 14
v_call: TRBV28
cdr3_aa: CASSLQQDLRGAFF

j_call: TRBJ2-1
cdr3_length: 12
v_call: TRBV9
cdr3_aa: CASSEGWNEQFF

j_call: TRBJ2-7
cdr3_length: 10
v_call: TRBV30
cdr3_aa: CAWSGNEQYF

j_call: TRBJ2-2
cdr3_length: 15
v_call: TRBV9
cdr3_aa: CASSVVGGATGELFF

j_call: TRBJ1-1
cdr3_length: 14
v_call: TRBV11-2
cdr3_aa: CASSLVRGKAEAFF

j_call: TRBJ1-2
cdr3_length: 12
v_call: TRBV5-1
cdr3_aa: CASQSPGRGYTF

j_call: TRBJ2-3
cdr3_length: 16
v_call: TRBV5-1
cdr3_aa: CASSLVLANPTDTQYF

j_call: TRBJ2-7
cdr3_length: 15
v_call: TRBV4-1
cdr3_aa: CASSQTGTYLNEQYF